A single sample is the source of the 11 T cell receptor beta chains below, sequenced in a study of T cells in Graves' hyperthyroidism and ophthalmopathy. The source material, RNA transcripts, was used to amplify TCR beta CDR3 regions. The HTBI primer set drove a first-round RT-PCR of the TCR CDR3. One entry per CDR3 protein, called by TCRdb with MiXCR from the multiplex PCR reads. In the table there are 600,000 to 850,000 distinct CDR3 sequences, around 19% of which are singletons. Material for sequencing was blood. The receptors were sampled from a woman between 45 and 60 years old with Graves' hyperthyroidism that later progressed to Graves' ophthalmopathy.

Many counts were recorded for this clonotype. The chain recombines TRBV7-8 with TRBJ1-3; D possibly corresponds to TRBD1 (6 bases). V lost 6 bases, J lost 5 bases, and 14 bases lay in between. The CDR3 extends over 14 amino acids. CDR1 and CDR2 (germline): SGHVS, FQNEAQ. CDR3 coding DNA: TGTGCCAGCAGTCCTACAGGGTATAGAAACACCATATATTTT. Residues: CASSPTGYRNTIYF.

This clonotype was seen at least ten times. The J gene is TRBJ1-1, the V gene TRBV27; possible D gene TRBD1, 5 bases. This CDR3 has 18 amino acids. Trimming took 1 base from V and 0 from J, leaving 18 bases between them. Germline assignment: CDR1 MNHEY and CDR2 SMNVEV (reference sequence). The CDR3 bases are TGTGCCAGCAGTTTATACGGGGCCCCGGCATGGTTGAACACTGAAGCTTTCTTT. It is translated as CASSLYGAPAWLNTEAFF.

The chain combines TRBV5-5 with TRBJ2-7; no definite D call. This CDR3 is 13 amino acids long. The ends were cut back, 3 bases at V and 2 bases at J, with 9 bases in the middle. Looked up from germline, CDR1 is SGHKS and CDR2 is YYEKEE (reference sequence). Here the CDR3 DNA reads TGTGCCAGCAGCTCTCCCAATGCCTACGAGCAGTACTTC. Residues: CASSSPNAYEQYF.

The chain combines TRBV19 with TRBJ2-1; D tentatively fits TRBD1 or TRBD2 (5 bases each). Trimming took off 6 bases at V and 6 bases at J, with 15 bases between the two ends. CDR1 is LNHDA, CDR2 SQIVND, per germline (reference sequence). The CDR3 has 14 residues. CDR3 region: CASSLAPGLNEQFF. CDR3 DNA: TGTGCCAGTAGCCTAGCCCCAGGGCTCAATGAGCAGTTCTTC.

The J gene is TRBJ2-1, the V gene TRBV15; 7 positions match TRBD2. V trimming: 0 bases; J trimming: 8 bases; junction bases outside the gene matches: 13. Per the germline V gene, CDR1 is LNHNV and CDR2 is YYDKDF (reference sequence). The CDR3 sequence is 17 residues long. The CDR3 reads CATSRDGGGRLGDEQFF. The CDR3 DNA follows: TGTGCCACCAGCAGAGATGGGGGGGGACGGCTTGGGGATGAGCAGTTCTTC.

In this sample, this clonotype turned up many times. For the CDR3, the DNA is TGCGCCAGCAGCCCACGCCACGCCGGGACTAACTACGAGCAGTACTTC. Its translation is CASSPRHAGTNYEQYF. The chain couples TRBV5-1 to TRBJ2-7; 7 nucleotides line up with TRBD2. This CDR3 spans 16 amino acids. Germline CDR1 SGHRS, CDR2 YFSETQ. V was clipped by 4 bases and J by 3 bases; unmatched bases: 13.

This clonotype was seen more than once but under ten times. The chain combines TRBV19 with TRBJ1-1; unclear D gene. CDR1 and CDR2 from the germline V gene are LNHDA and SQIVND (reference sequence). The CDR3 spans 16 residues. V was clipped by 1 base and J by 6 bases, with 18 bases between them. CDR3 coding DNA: TGTGCCAGTAGTATAGCACTAACAGCGAGCGTCGCTGAAGCTTTCTTT. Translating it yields CASSIALTASVAEAFF.

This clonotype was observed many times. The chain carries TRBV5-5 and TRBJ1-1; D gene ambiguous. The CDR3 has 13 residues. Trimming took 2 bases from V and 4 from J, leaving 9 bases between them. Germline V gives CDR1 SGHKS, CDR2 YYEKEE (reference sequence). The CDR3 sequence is CASSFSSTTEAFF. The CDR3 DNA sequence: TGTGCCAGCAGCTTCAGTAGCACCACTGAAGCTTTCTTT.

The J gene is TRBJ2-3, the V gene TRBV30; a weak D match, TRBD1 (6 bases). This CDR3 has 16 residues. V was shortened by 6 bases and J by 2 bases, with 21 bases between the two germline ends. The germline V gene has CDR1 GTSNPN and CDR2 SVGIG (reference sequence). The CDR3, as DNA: TGTGCCTGTCGGGACATCCTCACCCTCCCCACAGATACGCAGTATTTT. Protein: CACRDILTLPTDTQYF.

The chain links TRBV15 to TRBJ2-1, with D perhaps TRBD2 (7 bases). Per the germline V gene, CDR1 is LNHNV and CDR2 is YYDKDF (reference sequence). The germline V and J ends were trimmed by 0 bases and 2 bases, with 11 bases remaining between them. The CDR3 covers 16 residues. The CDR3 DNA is TGTGCCACCAGCAGAGATCTCGGGGGGCCCTACAATGAGCAGTTCTTC. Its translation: CATSRDLGGPYNEQFF.

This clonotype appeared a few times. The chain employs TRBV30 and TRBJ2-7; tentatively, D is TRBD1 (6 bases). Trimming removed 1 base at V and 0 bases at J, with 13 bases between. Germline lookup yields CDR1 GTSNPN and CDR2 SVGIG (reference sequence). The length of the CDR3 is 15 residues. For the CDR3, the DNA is TGTGCCTGGAGTGGACAGGTGTTGAGCTCCTACGAGCAGTACTTC. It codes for CAWSGQVLSSYEQYF.